The 7 T cell receptor beta chains in this list originate from one sample, sequenced in a study of T cells in narcolepsy. Generated by immunoSEQ multiplex PCR, the TCRdb table keeps only in-frame clones and is missing some. The table lists fewer than 35,000 clones, roughly four fifths of them singletons. The sequencing input was CD45RA- memory CD4+ T cells from PBMCs. Receptor source: a human donor with narcolepsy.

The chain couples TRBV6-1 to TRBJ2-1, with 13 bases lining up with TRBD2. After removal of 10 bases from V and 8 bases from J, the junction contained 11 bases not matched to a gene. The CDR3 covers 15 residues. Germline CDR1 and CDR2: MNHNS and SASEGT. The CDR3 nucleotides read TGTGCCACCAGACCGGGACTAGCGGGGTTTTATGAGCAGTTCTTC. It is translated as CATRPGLAGFYEQFF.

Comment on this clone: Without the conserved terminal phenylalanine or tryptophan, this CDR3 likely stems from a read error. CDR3 DNA sequence: TGTGCCAGCAGTGAATCACGGGTCTCCGTTAATGAAAAACTGTTTTCT. Translating it yields CASSESRVSVNEKLFS. The V and J genes are TRBV2 and TRBJ1-4; D gene uncertain. V gave up 2 bases and J gave up 4 bases, with 14 bases separating them. The CDR3 sequence is 16 residues long. Germline values: CDR1 SNHLY, CDR2 FYNNEI.

The V gene is TRBV5-1, the J gene TRBJ1-2; the D gene is possibly TRBD1 (5 bases). There are 14 residues in the CDR3. Germline V gene sequence: CDR1 SGHRS, CDR2 YFSETQ. The V end was cut by 0 bases, the J end by 5 bases, with 11 bases between. In DNA form, the CDR3 reads TGCGCCAGCAGCTTGGATGCCAGGGAATATGGCTACACCTTC. It yields the protein CASSLDAREYGYTF.

The gene calls are TRBV6-5 and TRBJ1-2; D gene ambiguous. V was trimmed by 2 bases and J by 2 bases, leaving 12 bases between them. The CDR3 has 15 residues. The germline CDR1 and CDR2 sequences are MNHEY and SVGAGI. The DNA of the CDR3 is TGTGCCAGCAGTTACGGGGTTAGGAGAAACTATGGCTACACCTTC. Translating gives CASSYGVRRNYGYTF.

V gene TRBV18 combines with J gene TRBJ1-3; D might be TRBD1 (5 bases). This CDR3 has 14 residues. Germline-derived CDR1 and CDR2 are KGHSH and LQKENI. V was trimmed by 3 bases and J by 1 base, leaving 7 bases between them. In nucleotides, the CDR3 is TGTGCCAGCTCACCGGGGGTGTCTGGAAACACCATATATTTT. Its protein product is CASSPGVSGNTIYF.

The J gene is TRBJ1-6, the V gene TRBV28; D not resolved. This CDR3 region has 12 residues. The V gene lost 6 bases and the J gene lost 7 bases, with 7 bases spanning the gap. Looked up from germline, CDR1 is MDHEN and CDR2 is SYDVKM. CDR3 sequence (DNA): TGTGCCAGCAGAGATCGGAATTCACCCCTCCACTTT. It encodes CASRDRNSPLHF.

CDR3: CASSSGQGGKVNTEAFF. The CDR3 DNA reads as TGTGCCAGCAGCTCTGGACAGGGAGGCAAGGTGAACACTGAAGCTTTCTTT. The V and J genes are TRBV7-2 and TRBJ1-1, with 8 positions matching TRBD1. Germline assignment: CDR1 SGHTA and CDR2 FQGNSA. The junction had 10 bases not matched to a gene; V was cut back by 4 bases and J by 0 bases. This CDR3 is 17 amino acids long.